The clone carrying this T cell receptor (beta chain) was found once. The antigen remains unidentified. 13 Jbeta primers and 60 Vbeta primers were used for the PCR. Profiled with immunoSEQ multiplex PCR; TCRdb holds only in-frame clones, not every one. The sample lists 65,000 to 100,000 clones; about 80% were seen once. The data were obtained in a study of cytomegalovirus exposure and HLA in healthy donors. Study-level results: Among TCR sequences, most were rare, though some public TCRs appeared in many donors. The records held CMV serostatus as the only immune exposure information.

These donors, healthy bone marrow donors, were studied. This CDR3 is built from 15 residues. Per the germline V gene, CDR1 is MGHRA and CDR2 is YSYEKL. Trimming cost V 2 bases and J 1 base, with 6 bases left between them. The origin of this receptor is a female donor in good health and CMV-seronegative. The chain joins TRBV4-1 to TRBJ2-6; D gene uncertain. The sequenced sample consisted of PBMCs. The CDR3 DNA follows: TGCGCCAGCAGCCAACTCTTTTCTGGGGCCAACGTCCTGACTTTC. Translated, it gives CASSQLFSGANVLTF.